A few counts support the clone carrying this TCR beta chain. The data stem from a study of blood T cell repertoires in COVID-19. There are 16 residues in the CDR3. Per the germline V gene, CDR1 is MNHEY and CDR2 is SMNVEV (reference sequence). The V and J ends lost 5 bases and 6 bases, in that order; junction bases with no gene match: 13. Assay: immunoSEQ multiplex PCR; the TCRdb copy retains only in-frame clones and omits some. The sample records 65,000 to 90,000 clones, roughly 84% being singletons. The chain uses TRBV27 and TRBJ2-1; 7 nucleotides align to TRBD1. The clonotype originates from a woman aged 18-29 years with acute or convalescent COVID-19. The specimen sequenced was peripheral blood. CDR3 protein: CASSPLRQGVVNEQFF. DNA of the CDR3: TGTGCCAGCAGTCCCCTTCGGCAGGGGGTAGTCAATGAGCAGTTCTTC.